The next 8 T cell receptor beta chains were all read from a single sample in a study of T cell repertoires in cytomegalovirus infection. TCRdb redid the calling of the reads with MiXCR, one entry per CDR3 protein. This table has fewer than 200,000 distinct CDR3 sequences, roughly 20% appearing once. No antigen has been identified for these receptors. This sample comprised CD8+ T cells from cultured PBMCs, obtained from culture after CMV antigen stimulation. The source of these receptors is a human donor in good health (CMV status not recorded). Some clones in this sample may be carry-over from other donors' samples.

This clonotype appeared a few times. The chain couples TRBV7-2 to TRBJ1-1; 7 bases are a match to TRBD1. V lost 4 bases and J lost 3; bases outside the gene matches: 8. The CDR3 consists of 15 residues. CDR1 SGHTA and CDR2 FQGNSA come from the germline V gene. The CDR3 protein is CASSYPQGLHTEAFF. CDR3 in DNA: TGTGCCAGCAGCTATCCACAGGGGCTGCACACTGAAGCTTTCTTT.

This clonotype has a handful of counts. This chain links TRBV7-2 with TRBJ1-1, with D tentatively TRBD1 (5 bases). Trimming cost V 3 bases and J 0 bases, with 11 bases left between them. Looked up from germline, CDR1 is SGHTA and CDR2 is FQGNSA. The CDR3 runs 15 residues. In DNA, the CDR3 is TGTGCCAGCAGCTTTTCGACAGACGTGAACACTGAAGCTTTCTTT. Its protein product is CASSFSTDVNTEAFF.

This clonotype was observed a handful of times. This rearrangement joins TRBV12-3 or TRBV12-4 to TRBJ1-1; 7 bases fit TRBD1. V trimming: 5 bases; J trimming: 0 bases; junction bases outside the gene matches: 6. CDR3 size: 15 residues. The CDR3: CASSRRQGMNTEAFF. The CDR3 bases are TGTGCCAGCAGTCGCAGACAGGGAATGAACACTGAAGCTTTCTTT.

The chain links TRBV7-9 to TRBJ2-1; TRBD2 might be the D (5 bases). The germline V gene has CDR1 SEHNR and CDR2 FQNEAQ (reference sequence). V dropped 4 bases and J dropped 8 bases, with 12 bases sitting between them. This CDR3 comprises 13 residues. CDR3 loop: CASSSPGVHEQFF. For the CDR3, the DNA is TGTGCCAGCAGCTCCCCCGGGGTCCATGAGCAGTTCTTC. The variable domain in full, with the rest retrieved from reference TRBV7-9 and TRBJ2-1, is DTGVSQNPRHKITKRGQNVTFRCDPISEHNRLYWYRQTLGQGPEFLTYFQNEAQLEKSRLLSDRFSAERPKGSFSTLEIQRTEQGDSAMYLCASSSPGVHEQFFGPGTRLTVL.

This clonotype appeared a few times. This chain joins TRBV9 and TRBJ1-2; D ambiguous. The CDR3 has 14 amino acids. V lost 4 bases, J lost 5 bases, and 15 bases lay in between. The germline gives CDR1 SGDLS, CDR2 YYNGEE. CDR3: CASSLAAEPYGYTF. CDR3 in DNA: TGTGCCAGCAGCCTGGCGGCAGAACCTTATGGCTACACCTTC.

In the case of this clonotype: Sequence at one end of the junction differs from germline and may be a read error. The V and J genes are TRBV14 and TRBJ2-7, with 11 bases aligning to TRBD2. Germline CDR1 and CDR2: SGHDN and FVKESK. The CDR3 covers 15 residues. CDR3 sequence reads: CATSYSGGAKDEQYF. CDR3 in DNA: TGTGCCACCAGCTATAGCGGGGGGGCAAAGGACGAGCAGTACTTC.

The J gene is TRBJ2-1, the V gene TRBV7-6; 7 bases are a match to TRBD2. The CDR3 has 16 residues. Germline V gives CDR1 SGHVS, CDR2 FNYEAQ. The junction had 15 bases not matched to a gene; V was cut back by 4 bases and J by 9 bases. The CDR3 bases are TGTGCCAGCAGCTCGCCACGTGACGGGGGGAAACGTGAGCAGTTCTTC. It is translated as CASSSPRDGGKREQFF.

This clonotype was seen a handful of times. The chain combines TRBV4-1 with TRBJ1-1; D is ambiguous. The CDR3 sequence is 14 residues long. Germline V gene data show CDR1 as MGHRA and CDR2 as YSYEKL. Trimming stripped 0 bases from V and 4 bases from J, with 9 bases between. CDR3 DNA sequence: TGCGCCAGCAGCCAAGATCAAGGGTTCACTGAAGCTTTCTTT. The encoded protein is CASSQDQGFTEAFF.